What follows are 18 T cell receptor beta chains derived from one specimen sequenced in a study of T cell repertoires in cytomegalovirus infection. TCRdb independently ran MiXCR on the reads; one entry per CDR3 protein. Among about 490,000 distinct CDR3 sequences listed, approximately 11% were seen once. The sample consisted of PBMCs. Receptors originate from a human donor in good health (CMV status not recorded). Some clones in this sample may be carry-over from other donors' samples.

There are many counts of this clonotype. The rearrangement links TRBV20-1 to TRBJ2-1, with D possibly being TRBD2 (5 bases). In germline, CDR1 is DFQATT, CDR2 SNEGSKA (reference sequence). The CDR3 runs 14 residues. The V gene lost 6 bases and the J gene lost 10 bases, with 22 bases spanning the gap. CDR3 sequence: CSAPQASSSGEQFF. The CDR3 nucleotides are TGCAGTGCCCCCCAGGCTAGCTCTTCGGGAGAGCAGTTCTTC.

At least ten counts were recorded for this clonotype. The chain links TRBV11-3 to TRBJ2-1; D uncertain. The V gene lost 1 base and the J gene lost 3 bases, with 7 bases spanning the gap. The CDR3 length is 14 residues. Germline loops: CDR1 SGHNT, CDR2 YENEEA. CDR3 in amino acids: CASSLGLSYNEQFF. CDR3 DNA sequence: TGTGCCAGCAGCTTAGGTCTCAGCTACAATGAGCAGTTCTTC.

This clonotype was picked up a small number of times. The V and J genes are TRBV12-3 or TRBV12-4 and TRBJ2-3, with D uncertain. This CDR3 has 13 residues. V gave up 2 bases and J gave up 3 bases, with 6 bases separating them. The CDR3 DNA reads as TGTGCCAGCAGTTTATTCCGGACAGATACGCAGTATTTT. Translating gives CASSLFRTDTQYF.

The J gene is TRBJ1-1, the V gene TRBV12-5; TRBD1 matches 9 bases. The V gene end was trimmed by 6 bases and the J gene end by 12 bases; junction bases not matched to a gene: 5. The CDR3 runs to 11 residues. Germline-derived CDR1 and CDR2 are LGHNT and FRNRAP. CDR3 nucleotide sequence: TGTGCTAGTGGCATGGGACAGGGAACTTTCTTT. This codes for CASGMGQGTFF. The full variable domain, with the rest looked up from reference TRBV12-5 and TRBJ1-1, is DARVTQTPRHKVTEMGQEVTMRCQPILGHNTVFWYRQTMMQGLELLAYFRNRAPLDDSGMPKDRFSAEMPDATLATLKIQPSEPRDSAVYFCASGMGQGTFFGQGTRLTVV.

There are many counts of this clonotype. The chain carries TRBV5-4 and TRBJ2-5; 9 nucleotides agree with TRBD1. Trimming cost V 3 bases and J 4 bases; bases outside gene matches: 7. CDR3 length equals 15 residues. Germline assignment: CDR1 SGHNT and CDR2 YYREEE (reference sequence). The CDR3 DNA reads TGTGCCAGCAGCTCGGGGACAGGGACTGCAGAGACCCAGTACTTC. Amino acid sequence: CASSSGTGTAETQYF.

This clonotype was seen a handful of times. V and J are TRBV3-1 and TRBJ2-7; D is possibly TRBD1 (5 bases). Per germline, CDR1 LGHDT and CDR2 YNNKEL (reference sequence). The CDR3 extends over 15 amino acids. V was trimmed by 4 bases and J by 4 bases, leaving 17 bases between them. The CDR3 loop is CASSPDSGYGYEQYF. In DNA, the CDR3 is TGTGCCAGCAGCCCCGACTCAGGGTACGGGTACGAGCAGTACTTC.

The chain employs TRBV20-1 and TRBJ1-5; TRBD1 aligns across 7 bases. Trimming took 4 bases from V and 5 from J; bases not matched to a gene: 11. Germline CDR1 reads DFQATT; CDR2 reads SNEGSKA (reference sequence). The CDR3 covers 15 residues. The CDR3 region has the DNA TGCAGTGCTATCTCAGGGGGGAGGATGGATCAGCCCCAGCATTTT. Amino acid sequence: CSAISGGRMDQPQHF.

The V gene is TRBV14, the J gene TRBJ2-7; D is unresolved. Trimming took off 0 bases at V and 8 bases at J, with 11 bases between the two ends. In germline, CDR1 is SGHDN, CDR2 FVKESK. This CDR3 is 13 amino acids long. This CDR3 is CASSQDPNTQQYF. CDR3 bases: TGTGCCAGCAGCCAAGATCCTAATACCCAGCAGTACTTC.

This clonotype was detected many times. Here the CDR3 reads CASSYSKTPQPYNEQFF. The CDR3 DNA sequence: TGTGCCAGCAGTTACTCAAAGACTCCGCAACCTTACAATGAGCAGTTCTTC. The genes are TRBV6-5 and TRBJ2-1, with D unclear. V was shortened by 0 bases and J by 4 bases, with 16 bases between the two germline ends. Germline lookup yields CDR1 MNHEY and CDR2 SVGAGI. This CDR3 spans 17 amino acids.

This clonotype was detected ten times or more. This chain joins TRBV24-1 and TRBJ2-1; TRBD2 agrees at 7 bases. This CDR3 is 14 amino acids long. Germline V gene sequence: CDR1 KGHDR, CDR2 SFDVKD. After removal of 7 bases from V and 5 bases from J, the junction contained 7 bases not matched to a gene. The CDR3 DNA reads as TGTGCCACCAGCGGGGGGTCGGGTCACAATGAGCAGTTCTTC. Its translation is CATSGGSGHNEQFF.

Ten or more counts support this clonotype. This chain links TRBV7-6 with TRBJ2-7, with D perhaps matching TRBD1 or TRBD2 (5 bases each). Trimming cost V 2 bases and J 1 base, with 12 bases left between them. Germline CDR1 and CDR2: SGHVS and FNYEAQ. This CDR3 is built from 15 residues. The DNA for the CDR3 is TGTGCCAGCAGCTTAACCGGGACGGGGTCCTACGAGCAGTACTTC. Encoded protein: CASSLTGTGSYEQYF.

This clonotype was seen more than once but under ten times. As DNA, the CDR3 is TGTGCCAGCAGCACCGGGACAGGGACGAGATCCTACGAGCAGTACTTC. This codes for CASSTGTGTRSYEQYF. This chain uses TRBV28 with TRBJ2-7; 9 bases are a match to TRBD1. The V segment lost 6 bases and the J segment 1 base; nucleotides outside the gene matches: 10. The CDR3 covers 16 residues. CDR1 is MDHEN, CDR2 SYDVKM, per germline. Combining the CDR3 with reference TRBV28 and TRBJ2-7 gives the whole variable domain DVKVTQSSRYLVKRTGEKVFLECVQDMDHENMFWYRQDPGLGLRLIYFSYDVKMKEKGDIPEGYSVSREKKERFSLILESASTNQTSMYLCASSTGTGTRSYEQYFGPGTRLTVT.

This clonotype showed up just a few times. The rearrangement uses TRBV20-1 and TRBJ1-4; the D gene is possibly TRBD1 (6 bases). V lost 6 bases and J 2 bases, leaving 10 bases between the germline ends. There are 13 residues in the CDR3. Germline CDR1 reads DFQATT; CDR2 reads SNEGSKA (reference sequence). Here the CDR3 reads CSAWTETNEKLFF. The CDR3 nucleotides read TGCAGTGCGTGGACAGAGACTAATGAAAAACTGTTTTTT.

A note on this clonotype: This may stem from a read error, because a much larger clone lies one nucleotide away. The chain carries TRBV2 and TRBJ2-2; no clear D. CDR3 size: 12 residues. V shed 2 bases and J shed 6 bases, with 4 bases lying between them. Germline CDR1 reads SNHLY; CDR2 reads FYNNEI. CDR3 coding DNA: TGTGCCAGCAGTGAAAACGCCGGGGAGCTGTTTTTT. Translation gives CASSENAGELFF.

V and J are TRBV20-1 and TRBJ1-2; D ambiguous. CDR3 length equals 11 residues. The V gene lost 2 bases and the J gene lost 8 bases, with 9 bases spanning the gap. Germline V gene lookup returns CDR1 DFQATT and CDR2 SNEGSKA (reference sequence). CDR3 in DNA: TGCAGTGCTAGATCCGTCGGGGGCTACACCTTC. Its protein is CSARSVGGYTF.

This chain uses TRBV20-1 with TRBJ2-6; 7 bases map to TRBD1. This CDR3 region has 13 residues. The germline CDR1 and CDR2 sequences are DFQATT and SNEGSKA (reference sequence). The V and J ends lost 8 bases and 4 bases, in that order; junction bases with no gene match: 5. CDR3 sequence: CSSDRDGANVLTF. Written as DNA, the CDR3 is TGCAGTTCCGACAGGGACGGGGCCAACGTCCTGACTTTC.

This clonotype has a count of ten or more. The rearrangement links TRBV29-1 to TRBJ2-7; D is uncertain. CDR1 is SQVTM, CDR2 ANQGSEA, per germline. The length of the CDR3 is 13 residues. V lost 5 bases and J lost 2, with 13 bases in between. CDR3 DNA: TGCAGCGTTTCGAAGGGCAAGACCTACGAGCAGTACTTC. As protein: CSVSKGKTYEQYF.

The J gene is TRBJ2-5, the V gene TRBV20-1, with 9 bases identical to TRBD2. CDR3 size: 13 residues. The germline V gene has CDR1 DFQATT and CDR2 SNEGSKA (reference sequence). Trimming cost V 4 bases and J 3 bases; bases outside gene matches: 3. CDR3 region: CSAMAGGKETQYF. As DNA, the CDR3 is TGCAGTGCTATGGCGGGGGGGAAAGAGACCCAGTACTTC.